Presented here are 29 T cell receptor beta chains from one specimen sequenced in a study of T cell responses to AZD1222 COVID-19 vaccine. The assay was immunoSEQ multiplex PCR, and TCRdb's table has in-frame clones only and misses some. The repertoire holds about 69,000 clones, with roughly 85% as singletons. Source: peripheral blood, taken 28 days after the second AZD1222 dose. The receptors derive from an adult who received the AZD1222 COVID-19 vaccine.

J is TRBJ2-7 and V is TRBV10-3; no reliable D call. This CDR3 has 12 residues. Per germline, CDR1 ENHRY and CDR2 SYGVKD. The germline V and J ends were trimmed by 5 bases and 4 bases, with 9 bases remaining between them. CDR3 in DNA: TGTGCCATCAGTACACTGCCGTACGAGCAGTACTTC. This sequence encodes CAISTLPYEQYF.

The chain joins TRBV7-9 to TRBJ2-1; D tentatively reads TRBD1 or TRBD2 (5 bases each). The CDR3 sequence is 14 residues long. Between the trimmed V and J ends, which lost 2 bases and 5 bases, there was a span of 10 bases. Germline CDR1 SEHNR, CDR2 FQNEAQ (reference sequence). DNA for the CDR3: TGTGCCAGCAGCTTATCGGGGCGGGACAATGAGCAGTTCTTC. It yields the protein CASSLSGRDNEQFF.

To note about this clone: One end of the junction fails to match germline, which may point to a read error. The chain uses TRBV5-8 and TRBJ2-2; 8 nucleotides agree with TRBD2. Germline values: CDR1 SGHTS, CDR2 YDEGEE. The CDR3 runs 16 residues. The CDR3: CASSLLLAAKTGELFF. CDR3 DNA: TGTGCCAGCAGCTTGTTACTAGCGGCGAAGACCGGGGAGCTGTTTTTT.

The chain is built from TRBV6-1 and TRBJ1-4; D ambiguous. CDR1 and CDR2 from the germline V gene are MNHNS and SASEGT. The CDR3 length is 16 residues. V was shortened by 0 bases and J by 6 bases, with 14 bases between the two germline ends. CDR3 loop: CASSEALGRSDEKLFF. Written as DNA, the CDR3 is TGTGCCAGCAGTGAAGCTCTGGGGAGGTCGGATGAAAAACTGTTTTTT.

The chain combines TRBV7-9 with TRBJ2-3; 9 bases map to TRBD2. CDR1 is SEHNR and CDR2 is FQNEAQ in the germline V gene (reference sequence). Trimming removed 3 bases from V and 6 bases from J; junction bases left unmatched: 7. This CDR3 has 15 residues. The CDR3: CASSLRLAARDTQYF. In DNA, the CDR3 is TGTGCCAGCAGCTTGAGACTAGCGGCACGGGATACGCAGTATTTT.

V and J are TRBV5-4 and TRBJ1-6, with 7 bases identical to TRBD1. Germline values: CDR1 SGHNT, CDR2 YYREEE (reference sequence). This CDR3 has 16 amino acids. V gave up 0 bases and J gave up 10 bases; unmatched junction bases: 10. CDR3 residues: CASSLGGNDRDSPLHF. CDR3 DNA sequence: TGTGCCAGCAGCTTGGGAGGTAACGACAGGGACTCACCCCTCCACTTT.

The V gene is TRBV27, the J gene TRBJ2-7; TRBD1 is a possible D gene (6 bases). V dropped 5 bases and J dropped 0 bases, with 17 bases sitting between them. The CDR3 spans 16 residues. Per the germline V gene, CDR1 is MNHEY and CDR2 is SMNVEV (reference sequence). The CDR3: CASSPSGAPFSYEQYF. Here the CDR3 DNA reads TGTGCCAGCAGTCCCTCAGGGGCCCCTTTCTCCTACGAGCAGTACTTC.

This sequence joins TRBV27 and TRBJ2-7; 7 nucleotides agree with TRBD1. The trim removed 0 bases at V and 3 bases at J, leaving 5 bases unmatched. CDR3 length equals 15 residues. In germline, CDR1 is MNHEY, CDR2 SMNVEV (reference sequence). The CDR3, as DNA: TGTGCCAGCAGTTTATCCTCAGGGGGAAACTACGAGCAGTACTTC. As protein: CASSLSSGGNYEQYF.

The chain is built from TRBV7-9 and TRBJ2-1; 9 nucleotides line up with TRBD2. V was pared by 5 bases and J by 5 bases, with 7 bases of the junction left unmatched. This CDR3 comprises 15 residues. From germline, CDR1 is SEHNR and CDR2 FQNEAQ (reference sequence). The DNA of the CDR3 is TGTGCCAGCAGCGCGCCGGGACTAGCAAACAATGAGCAGTTCTTC. It specifies CASSAPGLANNEQFF.

This clone was seen just once. This chain connects TRBV27 to TRBJ2-2, with 9 bases identical to TRBD2. This CDR3 has 15 residues. Germline V gene sequence: CDR1 MNHEY, CDR2 SMNVEV (reference sequence). Trimming removed 3 bases from V and 6 bases from J; junction bases left unmatched: 5. The CDR3 region has the DNA TGTGCCAGCAGTTTGAGGCGCGGGAGGGCCGGGGAGCTGTTTTTT. This encodes CASSLRRGRAGELFF.

The V and J genes are TRBV29-1 and TRBJ2-2; tentatively, D is TRBD2 (6 bases). Germline-derived CDR1 and CDR2 are SQVTM and ANQGSEA. Trimming removed 6 bases at V and 1 base at J, with 15 bases between. The CDR3 is 15 residues long. CDR3 in amino acids: CSVTRGGVNTGELFF. The CDR3 DNA reads as TGCAGCGTCACACGTGGCGGGGTGAACACCGGGGAGCTGTTTTTT.

This clone was seen a single time. The chain employs TRBV12-5 and TRBJ1-1; D possibly corresponds to TRBD1 (6 bases). This CDR3 region has 13 residues. The germline CDR1 and CDR2 sequences are LGHNT and FRNRAP. Between the trimmed V and J ends, which lost 9 bases and 0 bases, there was a span of 11 bases. DNA for the CDR3: TGTGCTAGCCTCAGGGGAATGAACACTGAAGCTTTCTTT. Translating it yields CASLRGMNTEAFF.

The J gene is TRBJ2-5, the V gene TRBV7-2; D is perhaps TRBD1 (5 bases). Trimming left V 3 bases short and J 5 bases short, with 10 bases between. Germline V lookup: CDR1 SGHTA, CDR2 FQGNSA. The length of the CDR3 is 13 residues. The CDR3 nucleotides are TGTGCCAGCAGCTTTCAGGGATGGGAGACCCAGTACTTC. This translates into CASSFQGWETQYF.

The genes are TRBV7-2 and TRBJ2-3, with 11 bases fitting TRBD2. Trimming at V came to 9 bases and at J to 0 bases, leaving 14 bases not matched to a gene. The CDR3 sequence is 18 residues long. The germline CDR1 and CDR2 sequences are SGHTA and FQGNSA. The CDR3 is CARPTPSGRTISTDTQYF. CDR3 bases: TGTGCCAGACCTACCCCTAGCGGGAGGACCATTAGCACAGATACGCAGTATTTT.

The CDR3 is CASSPGRGVDQPQHF. CDR3 DNA sequence: TGTGCCAGCTCACCGGGCAGGGGAGTGGATCAGCCCCAGCATTTT. This sequence joins TRBV18 and TRBJ1-5, with a weak D call TRBD1 (6 bases). This CDR3 is built from 15 residues. Trimming took off 3 bases at V and 5 bases at J, with 14 bases between the two ends. The germline V gene encodes CDR1 KGHSH and CDR2 LQKENI.

This chain connects TRBV27 to TRBJ1-2; D unclear. Germline CDR1 and CDR2: MNHEY and SMNVEV (reference sequence). CDR3 length: 13 amino acids. The ends were cut back, 0 bases at V and 7 bases at J, with 9 bases in the middle. CDR3 loop: CASSLSSGVGYTF. Written as DNA, the CDR3 is TGTGCCAGCAGTTTATCGAGTGGAGTTGGCTACACCTTC.

CDR3 residues: CASSLHPGNLNYGYTF. The CDR3 nucleotides are TGTGCCAGCAGCTTACATCCAGGGAATTTGAACTATGGCTACACCTTC. The chain recombines TRBV7-2 with TRBJ1-2, with D maybe TRBD1 (5 bases). V was cut by 2 bases and J by 2 bases, with 15 bases left in between. There are 16 residues in the CDR3. Germline loops: CDR1 SGHTA, CDR2 FQGNSA.

The table lists this clone with a few counts. The chain combines TRBV9 with TRBJ2-3; tentative D call: TRBD2 (5 bases). The ends were cut back, 0 bases at V and 0 bases at J, with 11 bases in the middle. This CDR3 has 16 amino acids. In germline, CDR1 is SGDLS, CDR2 YYNGEE. The CDR3 bases are TGTGCCAGCAGCGTAGGAGGAGGTACCAGCACAGATACGCAGTATTTT. Encoded protein: CASSVGGGTSTDTQYF.

The chain has TRBV7-9 and TRBJ2-5, with D maybe TRBD1 (6 bases). Germline V gene data show CDR1 as SEHNR and CDR2 as FQNEAQ (reference sequence). The CDR3 extends over 13 amino acids. Trimming took 5 bases from V and 4 from J, leaving 11 bases between them. Here the CDR3 reads CASSQNRVETQYF. The CDR3 nucleotides read TGTGCCAGCAGCCAAAACAGGGTAGAGACCCAGTACTTC.

The V gene is TRBV3-1 (or the pseudogene TRBV3-2), the J gene TRBJ1-3, with D possibly matching TRBD1 (5 bases). Germline assignment: CDR1 LGHDT and CDR2 YNNKEL (reference sequence). Trimming left V 5 bases short and J 0 bases short, with 11 bases between. CDR3 length: 15 amino acids. The CDR3 DNA sequence: TGTGCCAGCAGCGCCAGCAGGGTCTCTGGAAACACCATATATTTT. This codes for CASSASRVSGNTIYF.

This chain links TRBV7-3 with TRBJ1-1; TRBD1 matches 7 bases. This CDR3 region has 14 residues. Germline V CDR1 and CDR2: SGHTA, FQGTGA. J gave up 3 bases and V 3 bases, and 4 bases lay outside the gene matches. The CDR3 nucleotides are TGTGCCAGCAGCTTGTCAGGGGGGCACACTGAAGCTTTCTTT. Protein: CASSLSGGHTEAFF.

V gene TRBV24-1 combines with J gene TRBJ1-2; D not resolved. The CDR3 loop spans 14 amino acids. V lost 1 base and J 3 bases, leaving 8 bases between the germline ends. The V gene's germline CDR1 is KGHDR and CDR2 SFDVKD. CDR3 in amino acids: CATSDFRTDYGYTF. CDR3 DNA: TGTGCCACCAGTGATTTCCGGACGGACTATGGCTACACCTTC.

CDR3 sequence reads: CASSESKGFREKLFF. The CDR3 DNA reads TGTGCCAGCAGTGAATCGAAGGGGTTTCGTGAAAAACTGTTTTTT. The chain recombines TRBV25-1 with TRBJ1-4; tentatively, D is TRBD1 (5 bases). Trimming took off 1 base at V and 7 bases at J, with 13 bases between the two ends. Germline CDR1 is MGHDK and CDR2 is SYGVNS. The CDR3 is 15 residues long.

V is TRBV3-1 (or the pseudogene TRBV3-2) and J is TRBJ2-3; weak D call: TRBD2 (5 bases). Germline CDR1 LGHDT, CDR2 YNNKEL (reference sequence). The CDR3 loop spans 15 amino acids. V gave up 0 bases and J gave up 2 bases, with 9 bases separating them. In DNA form, the CDR3 reads TGTGCCAGCAGCCAAGATCCGAGGGTCACAGATACGCAGTATTTT. Translation: CASSQDPRVTDTQYF.

The V call is TRBV5-1, the J call TRBJ2-2; D may be TRBD2 (6 bases). CDR3 size: 15 residues. Per germline, CDR1 SGHRS and CDR2 YFSETQ. V lost 2 bases, J lost 0 bases, and 8 bases lay in between. CDR3 coding DNA: TGCGCCAGCAGCTTCGGGACTCCGAACACCGGGGAGCTGTTTTTT. Amino acids: CASSFGTPNTGELFF.

This clone has just one count. This chain connects TRBV18 to TRBJ2-3; D perhaps matches TRBD2 (5 bases). V was trimmed by 3 bases and J by 4 bases, leaving 14 bases between them. The CDR3 is 15 residues long. Germline V CDR1 and CDR2: KGHSH, LQKENI. The CDR3 loop is CASSPLGPGADTQYF. The CDR3 region has the DNA TGTGCCAGCTCACCCCTGGGTCCCGGGGCAGATACGCAGTATTTT.

The V gene is TRBV9, the J gene TRBJ2-3; TRBD2 agrees at 9 bases. V dropped 3 bases and J dropped 4; count of bases not matched to a gene: 9. The CDR3 is 16 residues long. CDR1 is SGDLS, CDR2 YYNGEE, per germline. The CDR3 nucleotides read TGTGCCAGCAGCGCCGGTGGGACTAGCAGCGCAGATACGCAGTATTTT. This gives the protein CASSAGGTSSADTQYF.

This clone was seen once. The chain links TRBV3-1 (or the pseudogene TRBV3-2) to TRBJ2-1, with TRBD1 matching over 8 bases. CDR1 and CDR2 (germline): LGHDT, YNNKEL (reference sequence). J gave up 7 bases and V 1 base, and 3 bases lay outside the gene matches. This CDR3 is 14 amino acids long. DNA of the CDR3: TGTGCCAGCAGCCAAGTGGGACAGGTTAATGAGCAGTTCTTC. This codes for CASSQVGQVNEQFF.

A few counts support this clone. The chain joins TRBV6-5 to TRBJ2-3; D ambiguous. The CDR3 totals 14 residues. The germline V gene has CDR1 MNHEY and CDR2 SVGAGI. V was pared by 6 bases and J by 1 base, with 11 bases between. The CDR3 loop is CASRDGPGTDTQYF. The CDR3 DNA follows: TGTGCCAGCAGGGACGGTCCGGGCACAGATACGCAGTATTTT.